This TCR beta chain appears in the sequencing data of a study of blood T cell repertoires in COVID-19. Overall study context: Whether acute or convalescent, the COVID-19 samples came from the United States, Italy and Spain. Nucleic acid was either cDNA or gDNA, and it came from T cells, B-cell-depleted T cells, or PBMCs.

Original processing notes: Quantification of nucleated cells was approximated via reference gene primer amplification. Measured with immunoSEQ multiplex PCR; TCRdb has only the in-frame clones, and not every one. V and J calls and clone size are copied from that table; D and trimming were computed from the DNA. Seen here are some 80,000 clones, 75% to 90% observed once, and the top ten hold about a sixth. V was cut by 4 bases and J by 3 bases, with 6 bases left in between. Germline CDR1 reads ENHRY; CDR2 reads SYGVKD. This CDR3 has 13 amino acids. This clone was seen just once. This receptor was obtained from a human donor in a cohort sampled during active COVID-19. Sequencing was performed on peripheral blood. V usage is TRBV10-3 and J usage is TRBJ2-2; a possible D gene is TRBD1 (5 bases). CDR3 coding DNA: TGTGCCATCAGTGTCAGGGACACCGGGGAGCTGTTTTTT. Amino acids: CAISVRDTGELFF.